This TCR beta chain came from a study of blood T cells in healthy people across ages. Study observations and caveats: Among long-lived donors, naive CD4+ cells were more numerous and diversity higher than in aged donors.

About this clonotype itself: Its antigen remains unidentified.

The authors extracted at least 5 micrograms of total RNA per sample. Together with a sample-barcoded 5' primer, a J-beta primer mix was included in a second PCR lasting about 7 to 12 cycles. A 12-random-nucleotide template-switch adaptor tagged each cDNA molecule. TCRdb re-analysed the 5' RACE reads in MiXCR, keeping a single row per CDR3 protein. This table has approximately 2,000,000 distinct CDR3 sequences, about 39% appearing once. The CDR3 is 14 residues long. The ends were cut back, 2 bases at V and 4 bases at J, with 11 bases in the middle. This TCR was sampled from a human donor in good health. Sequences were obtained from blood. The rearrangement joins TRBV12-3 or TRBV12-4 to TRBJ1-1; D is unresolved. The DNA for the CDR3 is TGTGCCAGCAGTTTATTGGCGGATCCCACTGAAGCTTTCTTT. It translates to CASSLLADPTEAFF.